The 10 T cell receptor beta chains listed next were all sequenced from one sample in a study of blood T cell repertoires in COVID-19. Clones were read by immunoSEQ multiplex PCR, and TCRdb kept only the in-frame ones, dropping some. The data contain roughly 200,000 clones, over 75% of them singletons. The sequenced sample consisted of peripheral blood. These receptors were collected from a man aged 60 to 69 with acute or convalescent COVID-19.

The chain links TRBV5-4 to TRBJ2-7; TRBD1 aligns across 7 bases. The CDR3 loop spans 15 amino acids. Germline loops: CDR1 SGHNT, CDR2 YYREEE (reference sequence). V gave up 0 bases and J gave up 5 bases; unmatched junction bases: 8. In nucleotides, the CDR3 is TGTGCCAGCAGCTTGGCCTTAGGGGGCGCTGACGAGCAGTACTTC. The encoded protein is CASSLALGGADEQYF. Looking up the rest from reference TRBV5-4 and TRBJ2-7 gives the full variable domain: ETGVTQSPTHLIKTRGQQVTLRCSSQSGHNTVSWYQQALGQGPQFIFQYYREEENGRGNFPPRFSGLQFPNYSSELNVNALELDDSALYLCASSLALGGADEQYFGPGTRLTVT.

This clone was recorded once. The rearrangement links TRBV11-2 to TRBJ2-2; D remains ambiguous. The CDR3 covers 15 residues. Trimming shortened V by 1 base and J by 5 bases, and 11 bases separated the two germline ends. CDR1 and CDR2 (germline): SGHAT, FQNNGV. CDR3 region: CASSLVQLLTGELFF. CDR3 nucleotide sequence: TGTGCCAGCAGCTTAGTACAGTTGTTAACCGGGGAGCTGTTTTTT.

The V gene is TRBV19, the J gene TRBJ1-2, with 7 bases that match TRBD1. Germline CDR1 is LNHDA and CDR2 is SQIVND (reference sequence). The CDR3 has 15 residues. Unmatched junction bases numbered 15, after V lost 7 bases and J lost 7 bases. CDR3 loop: CASNLPPGGGFGYTF. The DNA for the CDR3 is TGTGCCAGTAATCTACCCCCAGGGGGAGGTTTTGGCTACACCTTC.

The CDR3 sequence: CASSIGGTGSNQPQHF. The CDR3, as DNA: TGTGCCAGTAGTATAGGCGGGACAGGGAGCAATCAGCCCCAGCATTTT. This chain joins TRBV19 and TRBJ1-5; the match to TRBD1 covers 9 bases. Germline loops: CDR1 LNHDA, CDR2 SQIVND (reference sequence). The CDR3 is 16 amino acids. V trimming: 1 base; J trimming: 1 base; junction bases outside the gene matches: 2.

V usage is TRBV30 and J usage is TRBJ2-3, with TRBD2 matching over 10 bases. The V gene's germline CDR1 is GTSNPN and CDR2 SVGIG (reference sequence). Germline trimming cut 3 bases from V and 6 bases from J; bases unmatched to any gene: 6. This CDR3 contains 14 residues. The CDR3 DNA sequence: TGTGCCTGGAGGGTAGCGGGGGGCCCTGATACGCAGTATTTT. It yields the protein CAWRVAGGPDTQYF.

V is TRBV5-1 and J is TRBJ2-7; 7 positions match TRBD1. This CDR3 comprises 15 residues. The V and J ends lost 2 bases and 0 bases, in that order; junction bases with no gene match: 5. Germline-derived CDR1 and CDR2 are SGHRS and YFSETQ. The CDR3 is CASSFDSGGSYEQYF. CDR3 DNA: TGCGCCAGCAGCTTCGATTCAGGGGGCTCCTACGAGCAGTACTTC. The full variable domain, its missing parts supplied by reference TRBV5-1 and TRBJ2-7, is KAGVTQTPRYLIKTRGQQVTLSCSPISGHRSVSWYQQTPGQGLQFLFEYFSETQRNKGNFPGRFSGRQFSNSRSEMNVSTLELGDSALYLCASSFDSGGSYEQYFGPGTRLTVT.

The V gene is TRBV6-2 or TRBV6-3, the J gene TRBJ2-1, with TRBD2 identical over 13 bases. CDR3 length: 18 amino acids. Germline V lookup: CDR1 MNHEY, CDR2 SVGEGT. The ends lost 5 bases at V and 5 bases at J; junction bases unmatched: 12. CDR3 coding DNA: TGTGCCAGCAGTACGTCAGGGACTAGCGGGATCGGCCACAATGAGCAGTTCTTC. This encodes CASSTSGTSGIGHNEQFF.

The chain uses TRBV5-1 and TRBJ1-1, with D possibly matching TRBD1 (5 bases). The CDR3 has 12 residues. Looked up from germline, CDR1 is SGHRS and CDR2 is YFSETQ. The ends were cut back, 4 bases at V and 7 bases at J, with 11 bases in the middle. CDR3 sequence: CASSAQGNEAFF. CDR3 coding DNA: TGCGCCAGCAGCGCTCAGGGTAATGAAGCTTTCTTT. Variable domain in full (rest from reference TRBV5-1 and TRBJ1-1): KAGVTQTPRYLIKTRGQQVTLSCSPISGHRSVSWYQQTPGQGLQFLFEYFSETQRNKGNFPGRFSGRQFSNSRSEMNVSTLELGDSALYLCASSAQGNEAFFGQGTRLTVV.

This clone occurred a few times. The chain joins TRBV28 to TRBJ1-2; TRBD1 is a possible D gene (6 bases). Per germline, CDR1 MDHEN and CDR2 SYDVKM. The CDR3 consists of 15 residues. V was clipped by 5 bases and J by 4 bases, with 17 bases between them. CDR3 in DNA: TGTGCCAGCAGTACCGGGGGGCGCCGGGGCTATGGCTACACCTTC. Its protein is CASSTGGRRGYGYTF.

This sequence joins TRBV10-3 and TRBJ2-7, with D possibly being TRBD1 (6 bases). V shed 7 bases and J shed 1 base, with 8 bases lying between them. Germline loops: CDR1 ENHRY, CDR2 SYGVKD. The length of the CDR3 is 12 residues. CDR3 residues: CAINDRSYEQYF. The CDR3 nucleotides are TGTGCCATCAACGACAGGTCCTACGAGCAGTACTTC.